The present TCR beta chain was sequenced within a study of blood T cell repertoires in COVID-19 (dated by TCRdb to the early 2020s). Describing the broader study: Collaborator samples came from the United States, Italy and Spain and covered acute and convalescent phases of COVID-19. The prospective study material was composed of cDNA or gDNA derived from T cells, B-cell-depleted T cells, or PBMCs. Deeply sampled blood TCRbeta repertoires from subjects exposed to, actively infected with, or recovered from COVID-19 were included in the dataset. The repertoires were released in a freely available public database meant as a resource for research on the immune response to SARS-CoV-2. The samples were drawn from two sources: the first 160 participants of the ongoing ImmuneRACE study, and over 950 subjects contributed by 6 global collaborators. Sample metadata almost always included a de-identified subject ID, COVID-19 status, age in years and sex. HLA class I and class II types, where available, came from metadata supplied by the sample provider rather than from assay-based typing.

TCRbeta CDR3 regions were amplified from genomic DNA by means of the immunoSEQ Assay, a bias-controlled multiplex PCR. Per the original workflow: Within the assay, amplification of reference gene primers was used to estimate how many nucleated cells each sample contained. Sequence reads were collapsed and filtered to measure the absolute abundance of every unique TCRbeta CDR3 rearrangement. For each sample, productive Simpson clonality was calculated as the square root of Simpson's diversity index over productive rearrangements. Imported from immuneACCESS, the table was reduced by TCRdb to in-frame sequences with V and J called. These copies leave out some clones; in studies compared against another copy, an unresolved V gene accounts for under half, and the cause of the remainder is not known. The V and J calls and clone size come from that table; D and trimming were worked out from the DNA. The sample records about 440,000 clones, around 90% of which are singletons. About 2.1% of the sample lies in the top ten.

As concerns this clone: This clone's antigen is unknown. No quality values exist for individual bases; no much larger clone is one base distant.

In the prospective study, participants were 18 to 89 years old, resided in around 25 geographic areas of the United States, and were enrolled through a virtual design. In the prospective study, cohorts were assigned on the basis of participant-reported clinical history obtained from a screening survey and a study questionnaire. Each participant in the prospective study had whole blood, serum and a nasopharyngeal or oropharyngeal swab collected by mobile phlebotomists. Additional blood draws and questionnaires over a 2-month period could optionally be provided by prospective study participants. Before DNA extraction, blood samples from the prospective study were shipped at room temperature or frozen. V is pared back by 3 bases and J by 4 bases, with 10 bases lying between the germline termini. CDR1 and CDR2 are read off the germline V gene as ENHRY and SYGVKD. The cysteine opens and the phenylalanine closes a CDR3 of 13 amino acids. Only the CDR3 part of the read is kept: 39 bases, read in frame from the first base.

Study-level results and caveats: The quantity of clinical and demographic metadata differed by source and by participant and was supplied without curation.

This chain joins TRBV10-3 to TRBJ2-7, with TRBD2 as a weak D call on 5 bases. The sequenced sample consisted of PBMCs or T cells enriched from blood (not recorded which). This TCR came from a woman in her late teens or twenties with acute COVID-19. The CDR3 protein is CAISDREPYEQYF. At the DNA level, the sequence is TGTGCCATCAGTGATAGGGAGCCTTACGAGCAGTACTTC.